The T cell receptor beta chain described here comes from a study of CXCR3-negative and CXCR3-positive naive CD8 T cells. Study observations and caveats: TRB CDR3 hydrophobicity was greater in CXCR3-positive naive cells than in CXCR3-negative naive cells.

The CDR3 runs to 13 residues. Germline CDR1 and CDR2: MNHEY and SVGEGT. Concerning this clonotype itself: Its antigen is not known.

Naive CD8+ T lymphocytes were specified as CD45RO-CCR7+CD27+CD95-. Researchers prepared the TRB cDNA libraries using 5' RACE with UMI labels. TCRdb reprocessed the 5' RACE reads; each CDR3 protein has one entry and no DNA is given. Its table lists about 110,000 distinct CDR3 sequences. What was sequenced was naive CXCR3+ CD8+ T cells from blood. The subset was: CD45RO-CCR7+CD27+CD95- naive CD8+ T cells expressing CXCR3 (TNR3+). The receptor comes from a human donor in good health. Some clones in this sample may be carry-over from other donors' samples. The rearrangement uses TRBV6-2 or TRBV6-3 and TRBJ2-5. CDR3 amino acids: CASSYSWEETQYF.